The 21 T cell receptor beta chains presented below share a single source sample, sequenced in a study of blood T cells in healthy people across ages. A J-beta primer mix and a sample-barcoded 5' primer were used in a second PCR of about 7 to 12 cycles. In TCRdb, the 5' RACE reads were re-called with MiXCR into one record per CDR3 protein. The sample lists some 1.6 million distinct CDR3 sequences, roughly 30% seen once, with around 10% in the top ten. Sequencing input: blood. The receptors come from a woman aged 25-40 years in good health.

The CDR3 DNA follows: TGTGCCAGCAGCTTGGATGGTCGGGAATCTTCACCCCTCCACTTT. Translating gives CASSLDGRESSPLHF. The V and J genes are TRBV5-6 and TRBJ1-6; no clear D gene. Trimming took 0 bases from V and 9 from J, leaving 13 bases between them. There are 15 residues in the CDR3. Germline CDR1 is SGHDT and CDR2 is YYEEEE.

This clonotype appeared a few times. The genes are TRBV20-1 and TRBJ2-5; 9 nucleotides match TRBD1. Germline-derived CDR1 and CDR2 are DFQATT and SNEGSKA (reference sequence). Trimming removed 5 bases from V and 5 bases from J; junction bases left unmatched: 15. The CDR3 runs to 16 residues. CDR3 region: CSASPEGGQGWETQYF. The CDR3 DNA reads as TGCAGTGCTTCTCCTGAAGGCGGACAGGGGTGGGAGACCCAGTACTTC.

This clonotype occurred a few times. The rearrangement links TRBV7-2 to TRBJ2-5, with D possibly being TRBD1 (6 bases). The CDR3 is 14 amino acids. The germline CDR1 and CDR2 sequences are SGHTA and FQGNSA. Trimming removed 3 bases from V and 5 bases from J, with 13 bases in between. Here the CDR3 reads CASSFTGLQETQYF. The CDR3, as DNA: TGTGCCAGCAGCTTTACAGGGCTTCAGGAGACCCAGTACTTC.

A few counts support this clonotype. The chain couples TRBV3-1 to TRBJ2-1, with D perhaps TRBD2 (6 bases). This CDR3 comprises 20 residues. Trimming left V 4 bases short and J 3 bases short, with 28 bases between. Per the germline V gene, CDR1 is LGHDT and CDR2 is YNNKEL (reference sequence). The CDR3 DNA is TGTGCCAGCAGCCGATCCATAGGGATAAAGTATCGGCGGGACTACAATGAGCAGTTCTTC. This sequence encodes CASSRSIGIKYRRDYNEQFF.

In this sample, this clonotype turned up a few times. The rearrangement joins TRBV20-1 to TRBJ2-7; D remains unclear. The CDR3 is 13 amino acids. The germline V gene encodes CDR1 DFQATT and CDR2 SNEGSKA (reference sequence). V was clipped by 0 bases and J by 2 bases, with 8 bases between them. The CDR3 region has the DNA TGCAGTGCTAGAGACCCAGGTACCTACGAGCAGTACTTC. Translated: CSARDPGTYEQYF.

This clonotype was found many times. This chain connects TRBV4-1 to TRBJ2-6; D may match TRBD1 or TRBD2 (6 bases each). Germline lookup yields CDR1 MGHRA and CDR2 YSYEKL. V gave up 2 bases and J gave up 0 bases, with 11 bases separating them. There are 17 residues in the CDR3. The CDR3 DNA follows: TGCGCCAGCAGCCAACCCGGGGGCAGCTCTGGGGCCAACGTCCTGACTTTC. It yields the protein CASSQPGGSSGANVLTF.

This clonotype came up many times. The CDR3 region is CASSQLYQETQYF. As DNA, the CDR3 is TGTGCCAGCAGCCAGCTGTACCAAGAGACCCAGTACTTC. The rearrangement links TRBV6-2 or TRBV6-3 to TRBJ2-5; D not certain. Germline V gene data show CDR1 as MNHEY and CDR2 as SVGEGT. The CDR3 is 13 residues long. The V end lost 6 bases, the J end lost 0 bases, and 8 bases lay between the germline ends.

This clonotype was seen a single time. This rearrangement joins TRBV29-1 to TRBJ2-5; 8 bases map to TRBD1. V was pared by 4 bases and J by 1 base, with 8 bases of the junction left unmatched. CDR1 is SQVTM, CDR2 ANQGSEA, per germline. CDR3 length: 15 amino acids. CDR3 protein: CSVAIGQGFQETQYF. As DNA, the CDR3 is TGCAGCGTTGCAATAGGACAGGGATTCCAAGAGACCCAGTACTTC.

The genes are TRBV7-9 and TRBJ2-7; a possible D gene is TRBD1 (6 bases). Per the germline V gene, CDR1 is SEHNR and CDR2 is FQNEAQ (reference sequence). This CDR3 spans 15 amino acids. V was pared by 2 bases and J by 0 bases, with 11 bases between. The CDR3, as DNA: TGTGCCAGCAGCTTACCGGGACACCCCTCCTACGAGCAGTACTTC. Protein product: CASSLPGHPSYEQYF.

This clonotype was seen a handful of times. The V call is TRBV5-1, the J call TRBJ2-3; D remains unclear. Germline lookup yields CDR1 SGHRS and CDR2 YFSETQ. V was shortened by 6 bases and J by 6 bases, with 14 bases between the two germline ends. The CDR3 is made up of 13 amino acids. CDR3 in DNA: TGCGCCAGCAACCGGATCGTTGGGGATACGCAGTATTTT. Translation: CASNRIVGDTQYF. Based on the CDR3 plus reference TRBV5-1 and TRBJ2-3, the full variable domain is KAGVTQTPRYLIKTRGQQVTLSCSPISGHRSVSWYQQTPGQGLQFLFEYFSETQRNKGNFPGRFSGRQFSNSRSEMNVSTLELGDSALYLCASNRIVGDTQYFGPGTRLTVL.

The chain couples TRBV6-1 to TRBJ2-5, with D tentatively TRBD2 (5 bases). Trimming took 2 bases from V and 2 from J, leaving 12 bases between them. The germline V gene encodes CDR1 MNHNS and CDR2 SASEGT. This CDR3 has 15 amino acids. CDR3 protein: CASSERVEGQETQYF. DNA of the CDR3: TGTGCCAGCAGTGAAAGGGTAGAGGGACAAGAGACCCAGTACTTC.

This rearrangement joins TRBV28 to TRBJ2-5; 8 positions match TRBD2. The junction had 13 bases not matched to a gene; V was cut back by 8 bases and J by 5 bases. From germline, CDR1 is MDHEN and CDR2 SYDVKM. The CDR3 is 15 residues long. The CDR3 reads CASASGSKAQETQYF. The CDR3 bases are TGTGCCAGCGCCAGCGGGAGTAAGGCACAGGAGACCCAGTACTTC.

The rearrangement joins TRBV9 to TRBJ2-1; possible D gene TRBD1, 5 bases. The length of the CDR3 is 16 residues. The V gene's germline CDR1 is SGDLS and CDR2 YYNGEE. V dropped 1 base and J dropped 9 bases, with 20 bases sitting between them. The CDR3 DNA reads TGTGCCAGCAGCGTATATAGGACACACGGGTGGAGTGAGCAGTTCTTC. This sequence encodes CASSVYRTHGWSEQFF.

This clonotype appeared a few times. The rearrangement links TRBV12-3 or TRBV12-4 to TRBJ2-3; TRBD1 matches at 8 bases. The CDR3 is 18 residues long. Trimming at V came to 3 bases and at J to 0 bases, leaving 11 bases not matched to a gene. Written as DNA, the CDR3 is TGTGCCAGCAGTTTCGGGCAGGGGGCTACCTCTAGCACAGATACGCAGTATTTT. Translating gives CASSFGQGATSSTDTQYF.

This clonotype was found once. V usage is TRBV3-1 and J usage is TRBJ1-4; no clear D gene. The CDR3 runs to 16 residues. In germline, CDR1 is LGHDT, CDR2 YNNKEL (reference sequence). Between the trimmed V and J ends, which lost 1 base and 3 bases, there was a span of 12 bases. The CDR3: CASSQVVGQANEKLFF. Here the CDR3 DNA reads TGTGCCAGCAGCCAAGTAGTCGGGCAGGCTAATGAAAAACTGTTTTTT.

This clonotype appeared a few times. The rearrangement joins TRBV30 to TRBJ2-1; D might be TRBD1 or TRBD2, each matching 5 bases. The CDR3 length is 13 residues. Per germline, CDR1 GTSNPN and CDR2 SVGIG (reference sequence). V shed 3 bases and J shed 0 bases, with 6 bases lying between them. CDR3 sequence (DNA): TGTGCCTGGAGGGGGACCTCCTACAATGAGCAGTTCTTC. This gives the protein CAWRGTSYNEQFF.

The V and J genes are TRBV20-1 and TRBJ2-7; 11 bases agree with TRBD1. Germline values: CDR1 DFQATT, CDR2 SNEGSKA (reference sequence). The J segment lost 3 bases and the V segment lost 3 bases, leaving 10 bases of the junction unmatched. The CDR3 spans 16 residues. The CDR3 is CSASQPRTGGRYEQYF. CDR3 coding DNA: TGCAGTGCTAGCCAACCACGGACAGGGGGCCGCTACGAGCAGTACTTC.

This chain uses TRBV3-1 with TRBJ2-3; 9 bases match TRBD2. V trimming: 1 base; J trimming: 5 bases; junction bases outside the gene matches: 7. Germline CDR1 reads LGHDT; CDR2 reads YNNKEL (reference sequence). The CDR3 extends over 16 amino acids. The CDR3 DNA reads TGTGCCAGCAGCCAAGTGCTAGCGGGATCTTTAGATACGCAGTATTTT. Protein: CASSQVLAGSLDTQYF.

The genes are TRBV5-4 and TRBJ2-5, with 14 bases matching TRBD2. This CDR3 is 18 amino acids long. The germline CDR1 and CDR2 sequences are SGHNT and YYREEE (reference sequence). V shed 5 bases and J 2 bases; nucleotides not matched to a gene: 11. CDR3 DNA: TGTGCCAGCAGTACCGGGACTAGCGGGAGAGGGAGGCAAGAGACCCAGTACTTC. Translating gives CASSTGTSGRGRQETQYF.

In its sample, this clonotype was seen a few times. The chain combines TRBV27 with TRBJ2-7; 11 nucleotides line up with TRBD1. The CDR3 sequence is 16 residues long. The germline gives CDR1 MNHEY, CDR2 SMNVEV (reference sequence). J lost 0 bases, V lost 4 bases, and 5 bases had no gene match. CDR3 sequence: CASSYSGTGGSYEQYF. The CDR3 bases are TGTGCCAGCAGTTATTCCGGGACAGGGGGCTCCTACGAGCAGTACTTC.

This clonotype was recorded at least ten times. The V gene is TRBV7-7, the J gene TRBJ2-5; no firm D call. The CDR3 sequence is 14 residues long. The germline V gene has CDR1 SSHAT and CDR2 FNYEAQ (reference sequence). Trimming left V 5 bases short and J 4 bases short, with 14 bases between. The chain's CDR3 is CASSPTAARETQYF. The CDR3 bases are TGTGCCAGCAGCCCCACGGCCGCGAGAGAGACCCAGTACTTC.